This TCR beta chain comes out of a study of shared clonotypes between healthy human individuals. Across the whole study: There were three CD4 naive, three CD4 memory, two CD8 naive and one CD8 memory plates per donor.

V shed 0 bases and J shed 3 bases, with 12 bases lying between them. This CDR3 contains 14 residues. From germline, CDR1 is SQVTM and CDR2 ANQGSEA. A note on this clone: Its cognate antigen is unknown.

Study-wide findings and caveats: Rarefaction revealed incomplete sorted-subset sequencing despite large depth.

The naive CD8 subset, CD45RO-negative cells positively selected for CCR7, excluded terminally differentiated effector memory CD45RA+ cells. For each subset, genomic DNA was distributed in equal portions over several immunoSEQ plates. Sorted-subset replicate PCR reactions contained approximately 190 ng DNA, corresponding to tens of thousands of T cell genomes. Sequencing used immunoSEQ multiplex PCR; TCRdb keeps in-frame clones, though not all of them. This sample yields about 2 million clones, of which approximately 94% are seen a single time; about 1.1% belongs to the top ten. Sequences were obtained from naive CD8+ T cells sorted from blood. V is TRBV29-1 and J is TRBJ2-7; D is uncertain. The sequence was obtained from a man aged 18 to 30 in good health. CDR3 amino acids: CSVEEGYGHYEQYF. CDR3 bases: TGCAGCGTTGAAGAGGGGTATGGGCACTACGAGCAGTACTTC.